A selection of T cell receptor beta chains follows, all from one sample in a study of PD-1 blockade in classical Hodgkin lymphoma. The repertoire was sequenced with immunoSEQ multiplex PCR; TCRdb's copy has only in-frame clones and lacks some. This sample carries tens of thousands of clones, roughly 80% of them seen once, and the ten largest clones take about a fifth. The sample here was peripheral blood mononuclear cells (PBMCs), taken at baseline. The source is a human donor with classical Hodgkin lymphoma. CDR3s include the opening cysteine and the closing phenylalanine or tryptophan. A D gene is named only where the DNA matches it firmly. Size values are once, few and many counts, or a class for expanded clones, and some rows have none.

TRBJ2-1 TRBV10-1 NA TRBD2 TGCGCCAGCAGTGAGGTAGCGGGGGGATACAATGAGCAGTTCTTC CASSEVAGGYNEQFF
TRBJ1-4 TRBV6-5 NA NA TGTGCCAGCAGTTACTGGCTCGGGGGACCTAATGAAAAACTGTTTTTT CASSYWLGGPNEKLFF
TRBJ1-5 TRBV28 NA TRBD1 TGTGCCAGCATAACCCGGGACAGGTATAGCAATCAGCCCCAGCATTTT CASITRDRYSNQPQHF
TRBJ2-7 TRBV18 NA NA TGTGCCAGCTCACCGCTAGGGGGGTCCTACGAGCAGTACTTC CASSPLGGSYEQYF
TRBJ2-3 TRBV10-3 NA TRBD1 TGTGCCATCAGTGAGTCTGGAGACAGGGGCGATACGCAGTATTTT CAISESGDRGDTQYF
TRBJ1-1 TRBV27 NA NA TGTGCCAGCAGTTCCCAGCCGCAGTGGACGGTGAACACTGAAGCTTTCTTT CASSSQPQWTVNTEAFF
TRBJ1-5 TRBV11-3 NA NA TGTGCCAGCAGCTTACAGTTTGGTCAGCCCCAGCATTTT CASSLQFGQPQHF
TRBJ2-4 TRBV29-1 few NA TGCAGCGTTACAGACAGTTTCAGGACCTCTTCAGCCAAAAACATTCAGTACTTC CSVTDSFRTSSAKNIQYF
TRBJ2-3 TRBV7-2 NA TRBD2 TGTGCCAGCAGCTTGCCTAGCGGACGCACAGATACGCAGTATTTT CASSLPSGRTDTQYF
TRBJ2-1 TRBV14 NA NA TGTGCCAGCAGTCCATGGACAGTGGTGGGAGGTGAGCAGTTCTTC CASSPWTVVGGEQFF
TRBJ1-5 TRBV6-5 NA NA TGTGCCAGCAGTTTTGGCAGCCTCAATCAGCCCCAGCATTTT CASSFGSLNQPQHF
TRBJ2-7 TRBV6-6 NA TRBD1 TGTGCCAGCACTAAGGGACAGGGGGCTGCCTACGAGCAGTACTTC CASTKGQGAAYEQYF
TRBJ2-3 TRBV10-3 NA NA TGTGCCATCAGTACTAGCACCGGCACAGATACGCAGTATTTT CAISTSTGTDTQYF
TRBJ2-1 TRBV19 NA TRBD2 TGTGCCAGTAGTATCGGGACTAGCGGGAGCAATGAGCAGTTCTTC CASSIGTSGSNEQFF
TRBJ1-2 TRBV6-6 NA NA TGTGCCAGCAGTTACGCGGGGCAGGCGGAGGACTATGGCTACACCTTC CASSYAGQAEDYGYTF
TRBJ2-3 TRBV7-6 NA NA TGTGCCAGCAGCTTACCCCGGGACAGCACAGATACGCAGTATTTT CASSLPRDSTDTQYF
TRBJ2-5 TRBV6-1 NA NA TGTGCCAGCAGCCTGACCCGTGAGACCCAGTACTTC CASSLTRETQYF
TRBJ1-3 TRBV28 NA TRBD1 TGTGCCAGCAGTGCCGACAGGGAGAACACCATATATTTT CASSADRENTIYF
TRBJ2-1 TRBV18 NA NA TGTGCCAGCTCCCAGGGGGGGCAAAGTGAGCAGTTCTTC CASSQGGQSEQFF
TRBJ1-5 TRBV5-1 NA NA TGCGCCAGCAGCTGGCTCCCGACAGGAAGTAATCAGCCCCAGCATTTT CASSWLPTGSNQPQHF
TRBJ2-6 TRBV18 NA NA TGTGCCAGCTCAGCTCCCTCTGGGGCCAACGTCCTGACTTTC CASSAPSGANVLTF
TRBJ2-3 TRBV28 NA TRBD2 TGTGCCAGCAGTTTGCCCCGTAGCGGGCGATTTCAAGATACGCAGTATTTT CASSLPRSGRFQDTQYF
TRBJ2-1 TRBV10-3 NA NA TGTGCCATCGGGGCGGAGACAAATAACAATGAGCAGTTCTTC CAIGAETNNNEQFF
TRBJ2-1 TRBV7-3 NA TRBD2 TGTGCCAGCAGCTTAAGGGGGACTAGCAATGAGCAGTTCTTC CASSLRGTSNEQFF
TRBJ1-5 TRBV12-5 NA NA TGTGCTAGTGGTTTGGCCTCGGACAGTAATCTTCAGCCCCAGCATTTT CASGLASDSNLQPQHF
TRBJ2-7 TRBV7-2 few NA TGTGCCAGCAGCCCCGTCGGGGGCTCCTACGAGCAGTACTTC CASSPVGGSYEQYF
TRBJ2-7 TRBV6-5 NA NA TGTGCCAGCAGTTACGAGAGCGGGTTCGGCTCCTACGAGCAGTACTTC CASSYESGFGSYEQYF
TRBJ2-1 TRBV19 NA TRBD1 TGTGCCTCCGGGACAGGCCTCTACAATGAGCAGTTCTTC CASGTGLYNEQFF
TRBJ2-1 TRBV6-6 NA NA TGTGCCAGCAGTTACGAAGGGGTTTACAATGAGCAGTTCTTC CASSYEGVYNEQFF
TRBJ2-7 TRBV20-1 NA NA TGCAGTGCTCAGGCACAGTACGAGCAGTACTTC CSAQAQYEQYF
TRBJ2-7 TRBV5-6 NA NA TGTGCCAGCAGCTTGGCCATGATCAGCGAGCAGTACTTC CASSLAMISEQYF
TRBJ2-1 TRBV6-1 NA NA TGTGCCAGCAGTGAAGTGGGACTTCGCTCCTACAATGAGCAGTTCTTC CASSEVGLRSYNEQFF
TRBJ2-1 TRBV9 NA TRBD2 TGTGCCAGCAGCGTAGTCGGAGCGGGGGCCTACAATGAGCAGTTCTTC CASSVVGAGAYNEQFF
TRBJ2-3 TRBV27 NA TRBD1 TGTGCCAGCAGTTTAAGGGACAGGGAGGCAGATACGCAGTATTTT CASSLRDREADTQYF
TRBJ1-2 TRBV7-2 NA NA TGTGCCAGCAGCTTAAATGGTGGCTATGGCTACACCTTC CASSLNGGYGYTF
TRBJ2-5 TRBV9 NA TRBD2 TGTGCCAGCAGCGTAGGTAGCGGGAGGGCCCAAGAGACCCAGTACTTC CASSVGSGRAQETQYF
TRBJ2-7 TRBV6-1 NA NA TGTGCCAGCAGTGAAGGGCTAGCGCTTACCTACGAGCAGTACTTC CASSEGLALTYEQYF
TRBJ1-2 TRBV4-1 NA NA TGCGCCAGCAGCCGGGAACAGCCAAACTATGGCTACACCTTC CASSREQPNYGYTF
TRBJ2-2 TRBV7-3 NA NA TGTGCCAGCAGCTTATTAGGCGGGGAGCTGTTTTTT CASSLLGGELFF
TRBJ1-2 TRBV4-1 NA NA TGCGCCAGCAGCCTTAATGCTGATCTAATTGACTATGGCTACACCTTC CASSLNADLIDYGYTF
TRBJ1-2 TRBV27 NA NA TGTGCCAGCACCCCCAGCCCAAGGGGAGTCTATGGCTACACCTTC CASTPSPRGVYGYTF
TRBJ2-2 TRBV23-1 NA NA TGCGCCAGCAGTCAATCCAGGGTGGGGACCGGGGAGCTGTTTTTT CASSQSRVGTGELFF
TRBJ1-5 TRBV6-1 NA TRBD1 TGTGCCAGCAGTGAAGAAGGACAGGTTTGGAATCAGCCCCAGCATTTT CASSEEGQVWNQPQHF
TRBJ1-1 TRBV7-9 NA NA TGTGCCAGCAGCTTACCGCCCGCGGCCGGTGCTTTCTTT CASSLPPAAGAFF
TRBJ1-2 TRBV28 NA NA TGTGCCAGCAGTCGCTTCCCGGTGGTGGCTGGCTACACCTTC CASSRFPVVAGYTF
TRBJ1-1 TRBV30 NA NA TGTGCCTGTGGCAGACGGAACACTGAAGCTTTCTTT CACGRRNTEAFF
TRBJ2-2 TRBV19 NA TRBD2 TGTGCCAGTAGTACACGACTAGCGGGAGCCCTCACCGGGGAGCTGTTTTTT CASSTRLAGALTGELFF
TRBJ2-5 TRBV5-4 NA TRBD2 TGTGCCAGCAGTACGGGAGGGGCGGGAGGAGGAGAGACCCAGTACTTC CASSTGGAGGGETQYF
TRBJ2-1 TRBV11-2 NA NA TGTGCCAGCAGCTTAGTCCCACTAGCCCCATACAATGAGCAGTTCTTC CASSLVPLAPYNEQFF
TRBJ1-4 TRBV28 NA TRBD1 TGTGCCAGCAGTTCAAAGGGACAGCGGTACGAAAAACTGTTTTTT CASSSKGQRYEKLFF
TRBJ2-2 TRBV28 NA NA TGTGCCAGCAGAGGAAGATCGAACACCGGGGAGCTGTTTTTT CASRGRSNTGELFF
TRBJ2-3 TRBV27 NA TRBD2 TGTGCCAGCAGTTTTGTCCCCTCCCCTAGCGGGAGCACAGATACGCAGTATTTT CASSFVPSPSGSTDTQYF
TRBJ2-3 TRBV7-9 NA NA TGTGCCAGCAGCTTGGAGACAGATACGCAGTATTTT CASSLETDTQYF